This T cell receptor beta chain appears in the sequencing data of a study of T-cell reconstitution after alpha-beta-depleted transplantation in children (dated by TCRdb to between 2015 and 2016). Study-wide context: Using TCR repertoire profiling, the study followed T-cell immune reconstitution in a quantitative way in children after TCRalphabeta/CD19-depleted allogeneic hematopoietic cell transplantation.

Notes on this clonotype: Its antigen is still unknown. Qualities for individual bases were not recorded, and no much larger clone is one base off.

The CDR3 starts with the cysteine, ends with the phenylalanine, and has 16 residues. CDR3 DNA only is kept here, 48 bases in frame from base 1. The germline ends are 11 bases apart after V is trimmed by 2 bases and J by 0 bases. Receptor amplification or capture employed PCR. Sequencer: Illumina HiSeq 2500. To normalize quantification of the TCRbeta repertoire, the TCR libraries were built with molecular barcoding that relied on unique molecular identifiers. TCRdb handled the public reads itself, with Q25 trimming in fastp and clone calling in MiXCR, and kept productive beta chains. When rows share a CDR3 protein, they turn into one entry using the most common DNA and genes. Across this sample there are about 540,000 distinct CDR3 sequences, with around 17% seen only once. The ten most abundant clones make up over 3% of the sample.

This chain joins TRBV23-1 to TRBJ1-5, with the identity of the D gene unclear. TRBV23-1 is an ORF, and what it does is uncertain. The source was PBMCs from the stem cell graft donor, collected from the stem cell graft. This sequence originates from a human donor who donated a stem cell graft to a child with acute lymphoblastic leukemia. The CDR3 loop reads CASSQGSSYSNQPQHF. The bases read TGCGCCAGCAGTCAAGGCAGTTCCTATAGCAATCAGCCCCAGCATTTT.